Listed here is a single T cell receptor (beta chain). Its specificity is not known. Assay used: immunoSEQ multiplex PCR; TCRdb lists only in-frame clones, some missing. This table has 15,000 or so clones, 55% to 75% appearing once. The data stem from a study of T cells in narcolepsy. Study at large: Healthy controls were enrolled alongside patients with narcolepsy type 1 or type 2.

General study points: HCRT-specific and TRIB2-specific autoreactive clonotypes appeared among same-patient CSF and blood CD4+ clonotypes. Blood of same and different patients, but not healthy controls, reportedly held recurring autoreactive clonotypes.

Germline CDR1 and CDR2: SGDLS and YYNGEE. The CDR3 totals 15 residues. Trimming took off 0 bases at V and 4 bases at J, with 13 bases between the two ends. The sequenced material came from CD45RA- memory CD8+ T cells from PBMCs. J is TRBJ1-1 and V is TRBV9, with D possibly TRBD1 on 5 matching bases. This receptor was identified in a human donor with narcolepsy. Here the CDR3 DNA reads TGTGCCAGCAGCGTAGATGGCAGGGCTGCCACTGAAGCTTTCTTT. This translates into CASSVDGRAATEAFF.